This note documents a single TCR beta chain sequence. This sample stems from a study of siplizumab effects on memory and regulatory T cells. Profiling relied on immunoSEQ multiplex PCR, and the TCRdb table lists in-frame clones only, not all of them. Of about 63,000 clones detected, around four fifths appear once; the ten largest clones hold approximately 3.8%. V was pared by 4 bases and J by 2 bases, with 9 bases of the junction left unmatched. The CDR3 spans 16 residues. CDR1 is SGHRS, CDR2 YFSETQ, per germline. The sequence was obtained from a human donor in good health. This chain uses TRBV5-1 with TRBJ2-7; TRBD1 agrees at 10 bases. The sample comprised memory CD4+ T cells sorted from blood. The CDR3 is CASSGTGTGAPYEQYF. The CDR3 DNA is TGCGCCAGCAGCGGCACCGGGACAGGGGCCCCCTACGAGCAGTACTTC. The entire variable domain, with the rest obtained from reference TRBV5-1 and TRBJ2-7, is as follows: KAGVTQTPRYLIKTRGQQVTLSCSPISGHRSVSWYQQTPGQGLQFLFEYFSETQRNKGNFPGRFSGRQFSNSRSEMNVSTLELGDSALYLCASSGTGTGAPYEQYFGPGTRLTVT.